This TCR beta chain came from a study of control samples from healthy donors and cancer patients. Trimming left V 5 bases short and J 5 bases short, with 15 bases between. The CDR3 runs 14 residues. In germline, CDR1 is LNHDA, CDR2 SQIVND (reference sequence). Clones were read by immunoSEQ multiplex PCR, and TCRdb kept only the in-frame ones, dropping some. The sample has over 100,000 clones; roughly 91% are singletons. The receptor's source is a woman between 50 and 59 years old in good health. The chain couples TRBV19 to TRBJ1-2, with D hard to call. Sequenced: blood. CDR3 loop: CASSSRTAAYGYTF. CDR3 bases: TGTGCCAGTAGTTCCCGGACGGCGGCATATGGCTACACCTTC.